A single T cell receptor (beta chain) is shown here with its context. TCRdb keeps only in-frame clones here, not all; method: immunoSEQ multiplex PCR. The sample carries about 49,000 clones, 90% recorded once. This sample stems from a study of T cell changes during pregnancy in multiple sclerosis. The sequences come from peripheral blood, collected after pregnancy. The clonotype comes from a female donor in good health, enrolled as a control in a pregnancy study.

The CDR3 sequence is CASSPYNQETQYF. The DNA for the CDR3 is TGTGCCAGCAGTCCTTATAACCAAGAGACCCAGTACTTC. This chain joins TRBV7-8 and TRBJ2-5; no clear D gene. The V gene lost 6 bases and the J gene lost 0 bases, with 8 bases spanning the gap. The CDR3 has 13 residues. The germline V gene encodes CDR1 SGHVS and CDR2 FQNEAQ.